This T cell receptor beta chain was found in a study of blood T cell repertoires in COVID-19. In the study overall: Acute and convalescent COVID-19 samples came from the United States, Italy and Spain. The analysed material was cDNA or gDNA that came from T cells, B-cell-depleted T cells, or PBMCs.

The germline V gene encodes CDR1 SNHLY and CDR2 FYNNEI. This CDR3 has 13 amino acids. Trimming removed 6 bases from V and 7 bases from J; junction bases left unmatched: 4. In the original processing: Estimation of nucleated cell counts was performed using reference gene primer amplification. Generated by immunoSEQ multiplex PCR, the TCRdb table keeps only in-frame clones and is missing some. V, J and clone size were drawn from that table, and D and trimming were deduced from the DNA. The data show approximately 280,000 clones, 65% to 90% seen once. Sequenced input: peripheral blood. This clonotype was obtained from a man in his fifties with active or convalescent COVID-19. V is TRBV2 and J is TRBJ2-1; TRBD2 matches at 9 bases. CDR3 nucleotide sequence: TGTGCCAGCAGCGCTGGACTAGCGAATGAGCAGTTCTTC. Amino acids: CASSAGLANEQFF.